The entry that follows covers one T cell receptor (beta chain) sequence. Its antigen is currently unknown. Profiling of TCR beta VDJ combinations and CDR3 sequences used genomic DNA as template. TCRdb used MiXCR to reprocess the reads, holding one entry per CDR3 protein. The repertoire holds some 180,000 distinct CDR3 sequences, with about 60% as singletons. The CDR3 contains 16 residues. The J segment lost 5 bases and the V segment lost 4 bases, leaving 13 bases of the junction unmatched. CDR1 is SGHRS and CDR2 is YFSETQ in the germline V gene. The data were obtained in a study of CD8+CD57+ T cells in acquired aplastic anemia. Patients picked for sequencing had shown CD8+CD57+ cell expansion detected by flow cytometry. Among the patients, none had received any therapy at the time of blood sampling. General study findings and limits: Patients and controls turned out to have roughly 29 CD8+ CDR3 sequences in common. With respect to CD8+ Simpson's diversity, patients and controls did not differ significantly.

This clonotype was obtained from a human donor with aplastic anemia. The sequencing sample was made of sorted CD4+, CD8+, or CD8+CD57+ T cells (not recorded which) from PBMCs. V is TRBV5-1 and J is TRBJ2-3; 7 positions agree with TRBD1. The DNA for the CDR3 is TGCGCCAGCAGCCTTGGGACAGTCCAACCCCTAGATACGCAGTATTTT. The encoded protein is CASSLGTVQPLDTQYF.